One and the same sample provided the 5 T cell receptor beta chains below, sequenced in a study of cytomegalovirus exposure and HLA in healthy donors. The PCR made use of 60 Vbeta and 13 Jbeta primers. Clones were read by immunoSEQ multiplex PCR, and TCRdb kept only the in-frame ones, dropping some. The sample comprises about 83,000 clones, roughly four fifths of which are singletons, and about 1.9% rests with the top ten. The source material was PBMCs. All receptors come from a woman aged 30 to 39 in good health and CMV-seronegative.

This sequence joins TRBV19 and TRBJ2-6, with a tentative D call TRBD1 (5 bases). The length of the CDR3 is 16 residues. Germline V CDR1 and CDR2: LNHDA, SQIVND (reference sequence). Trimming removed 7 bases at V and 0 bases at J, with 13 bases between. The CDR3 bases are TGTGCCAGTAATCAACAGGCTAGCTCTGGGGCCAACGTCCTGACTTTC. Amino acid sequence: CASNQQASSGANVLTF.

The chain uses TRBV5-1 and TRBJ1-4; 7 bases align to TRBD1. With 0 bases clipped from V and 4 bases from J, the junction kept 3 bases outside the gene matches. Germline V lookup: CDR1 SGHRS, CDR2 YFSETQ. The CDR3 is made up of 15 amino acids. CDR3 sequence (DNA): TGCGCCAGCAGCTTGGGGGACAGAGATAATGAAAAACTGTTTTTT. Translating it yields CASSLGDRDNEKLFF.

The chain combines TRBV25-1 with TRBJ2-1; D not certain. Germline V CDR1 and CDR2: MGHDK, SYGVNS. The CDR3 covers 11 residues. The V end was cut by 6 bases, the J end by 12 bases, with 12 bases between. CDR3 DNA sequence: TGTGCCAGCAGCCTGAATGTAGCGCAGTTCTTC. Translating gives CASSLNVAQFF.

This clone was observed a few times. The chain carries TRBV9 and TRBJ2-3; tentatively, D is TRBD1 (6 bases). The V end was cut by 0 bases, the J end by 1 base, with 6 bases between. CDR1 is SGDLS, CDR2 YYNGEE, per germline. CDR3 length: 14 amino acids. The CDR3 loop reads CASSVGTGTDTQYF. CDR3 coding DNA: TGTGCCAGCAGCGTAGGGACAGGCACAGATACGCAGTATTTT. The full variable domain, completed using reference TRBV9 and TRBJ2-3, is DSGVTQTPKHLITATGQRVTLRCSPRSGDLSVYWYQQSLDQGLQFLIQYYNGEERAKGNILERFSAQQFPDLHSELNLSSLELGDSALYFCASSVGTGTDTQYFGPGTRLTVL.

J is TRBJ1-5 and V is TRBV10-3; D perhaps matches TRBD1 (5 bases). The CDR3 totals 15 residues. V dropped 0 bases and J dropped 6 bases, with 12 bases sitting between them. In germline, CDR1 is ENHRY, CDR2 SYGVKD. CDR3 DNA sequence: TGTGCCATCAGTGAGTCGGAGGGGTTTAGTCAGCCCCAGCATTTT. It yields the protein CAISESEGFSQPQHF.